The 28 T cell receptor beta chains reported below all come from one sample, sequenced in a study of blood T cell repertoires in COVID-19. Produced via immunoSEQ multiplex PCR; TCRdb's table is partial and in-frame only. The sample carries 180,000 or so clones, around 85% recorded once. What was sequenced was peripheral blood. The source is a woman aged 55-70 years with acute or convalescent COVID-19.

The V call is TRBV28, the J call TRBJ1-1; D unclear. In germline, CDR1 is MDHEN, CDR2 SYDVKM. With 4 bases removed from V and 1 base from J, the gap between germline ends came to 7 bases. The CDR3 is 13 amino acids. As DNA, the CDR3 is TGTGCCAGCAGTTCGGAGGGGAACACTGAAGCTTTCTTT. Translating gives CASSSEGNTEAFF.

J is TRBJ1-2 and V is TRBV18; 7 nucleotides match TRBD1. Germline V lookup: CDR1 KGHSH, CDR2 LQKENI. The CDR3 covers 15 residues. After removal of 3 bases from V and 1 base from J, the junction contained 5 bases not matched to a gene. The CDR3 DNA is TGTGCCAGCTCACCGAACAGGGGTAGTAACTATGGCTACACCTTC. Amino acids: CASSPNRGSNYGYTF.

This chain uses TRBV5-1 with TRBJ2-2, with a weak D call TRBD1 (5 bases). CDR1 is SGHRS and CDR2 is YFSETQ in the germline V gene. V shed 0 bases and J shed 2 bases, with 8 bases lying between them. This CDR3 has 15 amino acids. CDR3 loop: CASSLGQTNTGELFF. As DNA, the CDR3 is TGCGCCAGCAGCTTGGGACAGACTAACACCGGGGAGCTGTTTTTT.

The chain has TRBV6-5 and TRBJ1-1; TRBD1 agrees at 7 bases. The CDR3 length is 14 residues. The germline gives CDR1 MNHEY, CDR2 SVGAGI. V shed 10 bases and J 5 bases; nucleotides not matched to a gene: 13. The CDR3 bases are TGTGCCACCCGGACAGGCCCTTCGGGAACTGAAGCTTTCTTT. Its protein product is CATRTGPSGTEAFF.

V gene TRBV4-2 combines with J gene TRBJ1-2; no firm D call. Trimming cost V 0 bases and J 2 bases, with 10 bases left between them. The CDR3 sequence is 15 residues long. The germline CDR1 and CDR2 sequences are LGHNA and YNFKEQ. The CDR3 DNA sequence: TGTGCCAGCAGCCAAGATGTACAGACAAACTATGGCTACACCTTC. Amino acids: CASSQDVQTNYGYTF.

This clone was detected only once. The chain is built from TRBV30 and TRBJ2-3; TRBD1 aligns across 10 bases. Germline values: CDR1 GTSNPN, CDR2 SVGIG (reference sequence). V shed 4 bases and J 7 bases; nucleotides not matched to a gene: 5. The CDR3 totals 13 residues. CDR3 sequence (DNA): TGTGCCTGGAATAGACAGGGGGCAAATACGCAGTATTTT. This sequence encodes CAWNRQGANTQYF. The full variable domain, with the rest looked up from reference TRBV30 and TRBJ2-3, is SQTIHQWPATLVQPVGSPLSLECTVEGTSNPNLYWYRQAAGRGLQLLFYSVGIGQISSEVPQNLSASRPQDRQFILSSKKLLLSDSGFYLCAWNRQGANTQYFGPGTRLTVL.

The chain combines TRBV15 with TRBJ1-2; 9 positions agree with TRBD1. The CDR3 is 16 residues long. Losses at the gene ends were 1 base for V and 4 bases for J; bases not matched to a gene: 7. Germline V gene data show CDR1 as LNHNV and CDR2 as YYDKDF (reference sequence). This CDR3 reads CATSRVGTGKGYGYTF. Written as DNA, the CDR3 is TGTGCCACCAGCAGAGTAGGGACAGGGAAGGGCTATGGCTACACCTTC.

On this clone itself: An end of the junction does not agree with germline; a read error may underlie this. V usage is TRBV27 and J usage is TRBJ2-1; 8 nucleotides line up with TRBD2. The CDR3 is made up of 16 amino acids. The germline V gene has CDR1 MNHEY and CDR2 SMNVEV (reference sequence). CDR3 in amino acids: CASSLGASGFYNEQFF. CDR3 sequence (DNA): TGTGCCAGTAGTTTGGGGGCTAGCGGGTTTTACAATGAGCAGTTCTTC.

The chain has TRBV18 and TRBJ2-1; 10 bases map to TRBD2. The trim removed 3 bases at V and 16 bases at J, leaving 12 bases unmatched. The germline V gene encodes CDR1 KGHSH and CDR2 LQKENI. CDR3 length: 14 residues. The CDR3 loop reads CASSPELAGGPRFF. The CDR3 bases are TGTGCCAGCTCACCCGAATTAGCGGGAGGTCCACGATTCTTC.

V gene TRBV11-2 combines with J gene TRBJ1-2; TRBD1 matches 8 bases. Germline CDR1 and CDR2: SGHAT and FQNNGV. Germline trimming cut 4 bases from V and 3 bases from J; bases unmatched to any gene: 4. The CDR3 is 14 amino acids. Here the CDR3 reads CASSWTGSDYGYTF. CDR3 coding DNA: TGTGCCAGCAGCTGGACAGGGTCAGACTATGGCTACACCTTC.

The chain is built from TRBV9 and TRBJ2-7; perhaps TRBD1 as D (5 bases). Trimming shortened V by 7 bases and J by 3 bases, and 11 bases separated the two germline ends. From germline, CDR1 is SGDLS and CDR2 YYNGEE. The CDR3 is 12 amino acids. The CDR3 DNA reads TGTGCCAGCGGAGAGACAGACTACGAGCAGTACTTC. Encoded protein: CASGETDYEQYF.

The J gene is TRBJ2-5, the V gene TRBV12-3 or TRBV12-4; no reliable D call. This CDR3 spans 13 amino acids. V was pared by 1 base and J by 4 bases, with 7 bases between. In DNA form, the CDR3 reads TGTGCCAGCAGTTTAGTGTCCGGAGAGACCCAGTACTTC. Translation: CASSLVSGETQYF.

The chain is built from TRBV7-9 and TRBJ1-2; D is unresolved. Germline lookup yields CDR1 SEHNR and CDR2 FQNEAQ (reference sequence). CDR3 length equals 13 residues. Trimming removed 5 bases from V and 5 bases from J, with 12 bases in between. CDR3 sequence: CASSPNSLYGYTF. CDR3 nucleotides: TGTGCCAGCAGCCCAAATAGCTTATATGGCTACACCTTC.

The CDR3 nucleotides are TGCGCCAGCAGCAGGGACATCGCTGGAAACACCATATATTTT. It yields the protein CASSRDIAGNTIYF. The rearrangement links TRBV5-1 to TRBJ1-3; TRBD1 might be the D (6 bases). In germline, CDR1 is SGHRS, CDR2 YFSETQ. V shed 4 bases and J shed 2 bases, with 10 bases lying between them. This CDR3 has 14 amino acids.

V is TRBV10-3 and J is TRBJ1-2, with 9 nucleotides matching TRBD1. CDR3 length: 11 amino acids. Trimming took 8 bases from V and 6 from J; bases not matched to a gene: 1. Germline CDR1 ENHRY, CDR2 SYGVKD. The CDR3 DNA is TGTGCCATCGGGACAGGGCATGGCTACACCTTC. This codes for CAIGTGHGYTF.

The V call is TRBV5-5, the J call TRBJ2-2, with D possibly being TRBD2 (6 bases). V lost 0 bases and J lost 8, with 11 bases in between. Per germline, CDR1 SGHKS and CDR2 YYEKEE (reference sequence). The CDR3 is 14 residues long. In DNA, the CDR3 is TGTGCCAGCAGCTTGGGCCCAGGGAGGGGGGAGCTGTTTTTT. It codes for CASSLGPGRGELFF.

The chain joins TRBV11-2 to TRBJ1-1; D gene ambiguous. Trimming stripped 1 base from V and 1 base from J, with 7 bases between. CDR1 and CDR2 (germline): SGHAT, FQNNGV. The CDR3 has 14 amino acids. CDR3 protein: CASSLAGQNTEAFF. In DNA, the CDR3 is TGTGCCAGCAGCTTAGCGGGTCAGAACACTGAAGCTTTCTTT.

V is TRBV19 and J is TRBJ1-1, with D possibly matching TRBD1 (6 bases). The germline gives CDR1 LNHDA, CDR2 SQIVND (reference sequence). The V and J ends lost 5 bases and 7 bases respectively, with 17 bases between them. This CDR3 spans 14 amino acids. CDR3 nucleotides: TGTGCCAGTAGTGAGGCCTCCCAGACAGGTGAAGCTTTCTTT. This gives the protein CASSEASQTGEAFF.

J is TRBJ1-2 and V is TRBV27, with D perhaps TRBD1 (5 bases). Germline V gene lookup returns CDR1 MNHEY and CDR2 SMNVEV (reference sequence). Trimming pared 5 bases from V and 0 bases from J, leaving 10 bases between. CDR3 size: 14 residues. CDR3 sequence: CASSHGQPNYGYTF. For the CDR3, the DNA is TGTGCCAGCAGTCACGGACAACCTAACTATGGCTACACCTTC.

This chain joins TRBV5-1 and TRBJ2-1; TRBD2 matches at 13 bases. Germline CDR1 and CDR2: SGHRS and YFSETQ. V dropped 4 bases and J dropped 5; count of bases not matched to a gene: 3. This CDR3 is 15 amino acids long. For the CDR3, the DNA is TGCGCCAGCAGCCCCGGGACTAGCGGGGACAATGAGCAGTTCTTC. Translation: CASSPGTSGDNEQFF.

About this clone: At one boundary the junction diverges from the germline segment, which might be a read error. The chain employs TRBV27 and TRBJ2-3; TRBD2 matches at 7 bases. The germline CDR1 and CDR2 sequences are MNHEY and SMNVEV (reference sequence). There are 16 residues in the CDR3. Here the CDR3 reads CASRSGGAEGHRYAVF. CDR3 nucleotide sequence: TGTGCCAGCAGGTCGGGGGGAGCGGAGGGGCACAGATACGCAGTATTT.

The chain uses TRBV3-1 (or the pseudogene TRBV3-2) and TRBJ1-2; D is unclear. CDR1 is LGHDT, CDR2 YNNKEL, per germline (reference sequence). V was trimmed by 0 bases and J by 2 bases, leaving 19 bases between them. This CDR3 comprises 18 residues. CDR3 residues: CASSQEISPRRPNYGYTF. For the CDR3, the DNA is TGTGCCAGCAGCCAAGAGATTTCGCCGAGGAGGCCCAACTATGGCTACACCTTC.

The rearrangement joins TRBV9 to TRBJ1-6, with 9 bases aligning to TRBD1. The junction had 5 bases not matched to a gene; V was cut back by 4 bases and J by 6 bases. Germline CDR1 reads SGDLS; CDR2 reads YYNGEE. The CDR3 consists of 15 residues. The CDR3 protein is CASSTPDRGNSPLHF. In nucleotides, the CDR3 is TGTGCCAGCAGCACCCCGGACAGGGGTAATTCACCCCTCCACTTT.

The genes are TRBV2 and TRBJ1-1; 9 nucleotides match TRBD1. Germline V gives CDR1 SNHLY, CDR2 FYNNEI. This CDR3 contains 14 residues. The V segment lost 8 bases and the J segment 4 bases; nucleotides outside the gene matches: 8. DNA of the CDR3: TGTGCCAGCGCCGGACAGGGGCTGGGCACTGAAGCTTTCTTT. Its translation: CASAGQGLGTEAFF.

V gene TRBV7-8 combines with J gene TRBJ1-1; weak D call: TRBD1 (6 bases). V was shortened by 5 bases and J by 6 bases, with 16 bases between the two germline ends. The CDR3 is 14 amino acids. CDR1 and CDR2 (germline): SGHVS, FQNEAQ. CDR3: CASSRTRGMPEAFF. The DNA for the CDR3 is TGTGCCAGCAGCCGAACCAGGGGCATGCCTGAAGCTTTCTTT.

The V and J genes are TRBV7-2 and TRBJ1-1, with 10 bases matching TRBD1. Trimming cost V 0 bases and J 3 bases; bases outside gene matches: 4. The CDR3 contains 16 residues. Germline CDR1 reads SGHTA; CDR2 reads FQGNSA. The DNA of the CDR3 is TGTGCCAGCAGCTTAGCATTCGGACAGGGGGACACTGAAGCTTTCTTT. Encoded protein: CASSLAFGQGDTEAFF.

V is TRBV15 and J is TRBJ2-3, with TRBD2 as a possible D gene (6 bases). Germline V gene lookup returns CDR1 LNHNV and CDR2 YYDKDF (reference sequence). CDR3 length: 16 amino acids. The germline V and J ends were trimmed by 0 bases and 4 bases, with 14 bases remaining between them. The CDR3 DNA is TGTGCCACCAGCAGAGACGCCTCGGGCGGGGCAGATACGCAGTATTTT. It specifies CATSRDASGGADTQYF.

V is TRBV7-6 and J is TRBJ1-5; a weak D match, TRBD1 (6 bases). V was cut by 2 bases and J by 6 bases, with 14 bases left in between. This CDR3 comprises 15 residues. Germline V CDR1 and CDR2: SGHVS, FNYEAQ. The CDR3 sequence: CASSLTIGGAQPQHF. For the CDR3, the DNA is TGTGCCAGCAGCTTAACGATCGGGGGGGCTCAGCCCCAGCATTTT. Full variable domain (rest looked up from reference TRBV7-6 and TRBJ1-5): GAGVSQSPRYKVTKRGQDVALRCDPISGHVSLYWYRQALGQGPEFLTYFNYEAQQDKSGLPNDRFSAERPEGSISTLTIQRTEQRDSAMYRCASSLTIGGAQPQHFGDGTRLSIL.